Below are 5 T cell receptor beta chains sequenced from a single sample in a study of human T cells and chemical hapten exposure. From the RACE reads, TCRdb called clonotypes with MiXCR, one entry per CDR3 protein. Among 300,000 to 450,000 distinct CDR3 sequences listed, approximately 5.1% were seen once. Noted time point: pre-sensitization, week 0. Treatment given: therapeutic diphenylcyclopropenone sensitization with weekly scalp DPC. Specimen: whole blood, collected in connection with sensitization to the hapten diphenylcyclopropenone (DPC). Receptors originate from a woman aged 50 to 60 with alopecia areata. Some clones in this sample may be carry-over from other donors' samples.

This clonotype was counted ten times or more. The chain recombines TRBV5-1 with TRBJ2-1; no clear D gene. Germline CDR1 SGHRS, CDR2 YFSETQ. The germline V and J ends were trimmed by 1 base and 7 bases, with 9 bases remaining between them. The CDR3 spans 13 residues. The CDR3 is CASSLTRPNEQFF. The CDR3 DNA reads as TGCGCCAGCAGCTTGACCCGTCCAAATGAGCAGTTCTTC.

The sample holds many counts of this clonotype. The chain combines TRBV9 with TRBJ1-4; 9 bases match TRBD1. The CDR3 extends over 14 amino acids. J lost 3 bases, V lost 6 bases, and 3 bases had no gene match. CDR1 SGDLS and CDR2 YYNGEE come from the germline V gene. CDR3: CASKGQGANEKLFF. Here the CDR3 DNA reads TGTGCCAGCAAGGGACAGGGTGCTAATGAAAAACTGTTTTTT.

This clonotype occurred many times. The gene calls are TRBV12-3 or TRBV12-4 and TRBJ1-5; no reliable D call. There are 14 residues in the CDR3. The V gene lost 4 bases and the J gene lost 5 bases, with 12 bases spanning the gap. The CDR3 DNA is TGTGCCAGCAGTTCCGTCAGTTTGGATCAGCCCCAGCATTTT. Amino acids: CASSSVSLDQPQHF.

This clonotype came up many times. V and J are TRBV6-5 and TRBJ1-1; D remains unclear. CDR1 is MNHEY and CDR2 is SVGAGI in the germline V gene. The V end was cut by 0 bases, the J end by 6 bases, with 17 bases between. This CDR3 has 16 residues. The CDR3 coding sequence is TGTGCCAGCAGTTACTCGCCCGCGGGGAATGTGGCTGAAGCTTTCTTT. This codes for CASSYSPAGNVAEAFF.

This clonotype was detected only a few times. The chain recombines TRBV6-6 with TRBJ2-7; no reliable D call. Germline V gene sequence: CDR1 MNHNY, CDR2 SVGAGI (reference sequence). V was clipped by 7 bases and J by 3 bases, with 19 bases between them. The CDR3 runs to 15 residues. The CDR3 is CASNKFPPWDYEQYF. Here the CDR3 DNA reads TGTGCCAGCAACAAATTCCCACCCTGGGACTACGAGCAGTACTTC.